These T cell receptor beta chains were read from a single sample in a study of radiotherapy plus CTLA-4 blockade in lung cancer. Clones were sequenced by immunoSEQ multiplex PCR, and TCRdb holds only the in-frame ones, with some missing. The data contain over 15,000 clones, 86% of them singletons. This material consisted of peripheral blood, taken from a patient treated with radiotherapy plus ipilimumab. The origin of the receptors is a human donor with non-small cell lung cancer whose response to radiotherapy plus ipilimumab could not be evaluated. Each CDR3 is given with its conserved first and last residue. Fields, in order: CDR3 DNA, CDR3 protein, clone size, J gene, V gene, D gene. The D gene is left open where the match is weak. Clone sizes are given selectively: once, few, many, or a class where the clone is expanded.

TGTGCCAGCAGCTTGGGCATTCAGAATGAGCAGTTCTTC | CASSLGIQNEQFF | . | TRBJ2-1 | TRBV7-3 | .
TGCGCCAGCAGCTTGGGAGGCCCACTAGCGGGGAAAGAGACCCAGTACTTC | CASSLGGPLAGKETQYF | . | TRBJ2-5 | TRBV5-1 | TRBD2
TGCGCCAGCAGCCAAGGTAGCGGGACCCAAACAGATACGCAGTATTTT | CASSQGSGTQTDTQYF | . | TRBJ2-3 | TRBV4-1 | TRBD2
TGTGCCAGCAGCCAAGTGGGGGGAGCCAACATCTACGAGCAGTACTTC | CASSQVGGANIYEQYF | . | TRBJ2-7 | TRBV4-2 | .
TGTGCCAGCAGTTATGGGGGGAGGGAGCAGTACTTC | CASSYGGREQYF | once | TRBJ2-7 | TRBV28 | .
TGTGCCAGCAGTGACGGGGGGAAAGAGACCCAGTACTTC | CASSDGGKETQYF | . | TRBJ2-5 | TRBV25-1 | TRBD2
TGTGCCAGCAGCCCCCCCCTCAGCGGGGGCCCAAAAACAAACACCGGGGAGCTGTTTTTT | CASSPPLSGGPKTNTGELFF | . | TRBJ2-2 | TRBV7-6 | TRBD2
TGTGCCAGCAGTGCCTCCGGCGGGAATGGGAATGAGCAGTTCTTC | CASSASGGNGNEQFF | . | TRBJ2-1 | TRBV7-9 | .
TGTGCCAGCTCTCGGGGGGGCCTCTTAAATGAAAAACTGTTTTTT | CASSRGGLLNEKLFF | . | TRBJ1-4 | TRBV2 | .
TGCAGCGTTTGGGAGGATGGCTACACCTTC | CSVWEDGYTF | few | TRBJ1-2 | TRBV29-1 | .
TGCGCCAGCAGCACTTCCGGGACAGGGGGCTACGAGCAGTACTTC | CASSTSGTGGYEQYF | . | TRBJ2-7 | TRBV5-1 | TRBD1
TGTGCCAGCAGCCCCGACAGCTCCTATAATTCACCCCTCCACTTT | CASSPDSSYNSPLHF | . | TRBJ1-6 | TRBV7-2 | .
TGCAGCGTACGGCAGGGGGCTGGCACTGAAGCTTTCTTT | CSVRQGAGTEAFF | . | TRBJ1-1 | TRBV29-1 | TRBD1
TGTGCCAGCAGTTCCGACGACAGGGGGAGCGGCTACACCTTC | CASSSDDRGSGYTF | . | TRBJ1-2 | TRBV28 | TRBD1
TGTGCCAGCAGAGGACAGGGGGCCCTCTCGTACGAGCAGTACTTC | CASRGQGALSYEQYF | . | TRBJ2-7 | TRBV5-4 | TRBD1
TGTGCCACCAGCGCCCCCGGGGGGCATTACAATGAGCAGTTCTTC | CATSAPGGHYNEQFF | . | TRBJ2-1 | TRBV15 | .
TGTGCCAGCAGAAATCTCGAGTATGGCTACACCTTC | CASRNLEYGYTF | . | TRBJ1-2 | TRBV6-6 | .
TGCAGCGTTACCGACACCTCCTACGAGCAGTACTTC | CSVTDTSYEQYF | few | TRBJ2-7 | TRBV29-1 | .
TGTGCCAGCAGGAGGAAACTAGCGGGGGACACGAACACCGGGGAGCTGTTTTTT | CASRRKLAGDTNTGELFF | . | TRBJ2-2 | TRBV4-2 | TRBD2
TGCGCCAGCAGCCAAGTGGGTAAGGGACAGGGGGCGGACGAGCAGTACTTC | CASSQVGKGQGADEQYF | . | TRBJ2-7 | TRBV4-1 | TRBD1
TGTGCCAGCAGGGGACAGGGGGCGGGGGACACTGAAGCTTTCTTT | CASRGQGAGDTEAFF | . | TRBJ1-1 | TRBV6-5 | TRBD1
TGTGCCAGCAGCCTCGGGACAGTCAACACTGAAGCTTTCTTT | CASSLGTVNTEAFF | . | TRBJ1-1 | TRBV11-1 | TRBD1
TGTGCCAGCAGTTCAGGGGCGAACACTGAAGCTTTCTTT | CASSSGANTEAFF | . | TRBJ1-1 | TRBV6-1 | .
TGTGCCAGCAGCCGAGAAGGGACTGCAGATCAGCCCCAGCATTTT | CASSREGTADQPQHF | . | TRBJ1-5 | TRBV7-8 | .
TGTGCCAGTAGGAGACAGGGGGTCTCCTACGAGCAGTACTTC | CASRRQGVSYEQYF | . | TRBJ2-7 | TRBV19 | TRBD1